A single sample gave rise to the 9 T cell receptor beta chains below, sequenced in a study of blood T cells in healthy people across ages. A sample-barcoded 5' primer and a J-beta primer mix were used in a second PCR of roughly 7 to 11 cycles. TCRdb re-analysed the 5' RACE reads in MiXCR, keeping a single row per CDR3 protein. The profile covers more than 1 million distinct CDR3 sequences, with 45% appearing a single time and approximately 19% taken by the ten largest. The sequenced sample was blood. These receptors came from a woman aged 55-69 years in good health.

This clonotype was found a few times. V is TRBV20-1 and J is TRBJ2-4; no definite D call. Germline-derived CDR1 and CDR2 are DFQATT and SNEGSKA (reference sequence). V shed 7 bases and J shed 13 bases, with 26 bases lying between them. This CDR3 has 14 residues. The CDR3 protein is CSVLSPRGATEQYF. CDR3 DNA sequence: TGCAGTGTTCTCAGCCCCCGAGGTGCTACGGAGCAGTACTTC.

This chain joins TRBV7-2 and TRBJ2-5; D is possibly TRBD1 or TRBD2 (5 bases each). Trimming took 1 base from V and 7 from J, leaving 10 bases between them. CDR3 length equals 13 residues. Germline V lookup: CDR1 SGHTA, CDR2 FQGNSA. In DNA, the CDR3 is TGTGCCAGCAGCTTAGGCAGGGACCGGACCCAGTACTTC. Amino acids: CASSLGRDRTQYF.

The CDR3 spells CASSPPGRVEQYF. CDR3 bases: TGTGCCAGCTCACCACCGGGTAGGGTCGAGCAGTACTTC. The chain uses TRBV18 and TRBJ2-5, with D hard to call. The tail of the sequence fits TRBJ2-7 better, so the J call may be wrong. Germline values: CDR1 KGHSH, CDR2 LQKENI. This CDR3 is built from 13 residues.

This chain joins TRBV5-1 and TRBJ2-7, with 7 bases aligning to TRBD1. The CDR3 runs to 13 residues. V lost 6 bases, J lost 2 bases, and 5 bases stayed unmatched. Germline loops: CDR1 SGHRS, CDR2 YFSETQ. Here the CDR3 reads CASTTTGTYEQYF. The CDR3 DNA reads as TGCGCCAGCACTACGACAGGGACCTACGAGCAGTACTTC.

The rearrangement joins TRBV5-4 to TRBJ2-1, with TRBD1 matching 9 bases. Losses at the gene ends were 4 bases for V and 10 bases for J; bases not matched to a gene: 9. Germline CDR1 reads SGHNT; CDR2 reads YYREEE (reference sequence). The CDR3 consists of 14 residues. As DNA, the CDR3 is TGTGCCAGCAGCACCCTCGGACAGGGGAAGGAGCAGTTCTTC. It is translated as CASSTLGQGKEQFF.

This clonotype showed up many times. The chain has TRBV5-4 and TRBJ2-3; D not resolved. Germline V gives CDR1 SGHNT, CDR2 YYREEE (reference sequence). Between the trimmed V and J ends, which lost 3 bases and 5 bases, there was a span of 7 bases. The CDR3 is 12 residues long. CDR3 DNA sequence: TGTGCCAGCAGCTCACCCCGAGATACGCAGTATTTT. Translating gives CASSSPRDTQYF.

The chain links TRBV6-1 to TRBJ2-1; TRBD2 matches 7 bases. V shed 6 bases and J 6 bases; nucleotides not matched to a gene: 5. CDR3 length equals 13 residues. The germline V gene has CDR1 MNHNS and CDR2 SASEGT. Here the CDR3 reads CASRESGTNEQFF. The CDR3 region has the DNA TGTGCCAGCAGAGAAAGCGGGACCAATGAGCAGTTCTTC.

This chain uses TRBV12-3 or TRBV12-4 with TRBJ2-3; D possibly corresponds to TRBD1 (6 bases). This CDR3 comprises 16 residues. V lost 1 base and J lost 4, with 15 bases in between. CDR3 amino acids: CASSLGGLAQADTQYF. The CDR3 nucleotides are TGTGCCAGCAGTTTAGGGGGGCTAGCTCAGGCAGATACGCAGTATTTT.

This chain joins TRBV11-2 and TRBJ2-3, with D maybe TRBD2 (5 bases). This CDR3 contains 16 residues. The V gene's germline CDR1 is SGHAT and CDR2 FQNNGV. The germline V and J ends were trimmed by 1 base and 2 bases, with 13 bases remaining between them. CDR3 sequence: CASSLGRRLATDTQYF. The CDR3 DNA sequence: TGTGCCAGCAGCTTAGGGCGTAGGCTAGCCACAGATACGCAGTATTTT.